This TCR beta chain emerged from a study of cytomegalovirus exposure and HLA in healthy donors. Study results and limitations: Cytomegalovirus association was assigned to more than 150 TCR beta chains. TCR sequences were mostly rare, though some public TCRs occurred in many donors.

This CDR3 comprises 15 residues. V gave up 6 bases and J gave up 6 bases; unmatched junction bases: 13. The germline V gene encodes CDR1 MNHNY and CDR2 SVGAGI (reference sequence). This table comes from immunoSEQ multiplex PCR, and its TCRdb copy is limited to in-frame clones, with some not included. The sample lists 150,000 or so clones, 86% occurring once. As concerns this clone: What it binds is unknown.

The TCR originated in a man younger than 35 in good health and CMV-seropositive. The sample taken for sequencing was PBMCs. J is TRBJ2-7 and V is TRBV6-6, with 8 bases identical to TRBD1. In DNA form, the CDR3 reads TGTGCCAGCAGCCAATCTGGACAGGGTCTTACCGAGCAGTACTTC. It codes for CASSQSGQGLTEQYF.